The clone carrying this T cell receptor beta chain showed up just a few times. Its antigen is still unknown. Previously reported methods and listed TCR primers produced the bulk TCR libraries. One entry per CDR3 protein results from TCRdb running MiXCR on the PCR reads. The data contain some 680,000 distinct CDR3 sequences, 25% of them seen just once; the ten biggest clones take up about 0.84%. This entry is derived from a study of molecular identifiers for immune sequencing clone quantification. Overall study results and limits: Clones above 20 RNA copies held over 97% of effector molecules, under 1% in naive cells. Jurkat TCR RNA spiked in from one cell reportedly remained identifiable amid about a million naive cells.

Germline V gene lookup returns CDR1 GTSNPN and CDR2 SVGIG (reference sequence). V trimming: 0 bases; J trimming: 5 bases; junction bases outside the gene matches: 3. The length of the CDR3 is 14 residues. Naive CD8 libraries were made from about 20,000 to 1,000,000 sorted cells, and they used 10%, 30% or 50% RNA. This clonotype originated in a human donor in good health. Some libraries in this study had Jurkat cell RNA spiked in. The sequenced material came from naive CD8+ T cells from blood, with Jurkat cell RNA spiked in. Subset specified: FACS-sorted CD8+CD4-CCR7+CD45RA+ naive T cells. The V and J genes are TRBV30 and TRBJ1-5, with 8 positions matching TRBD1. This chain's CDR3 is CAWSVGTGHQPQHF. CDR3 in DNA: TGTGCCTGGAGTGTTGGGACAGGCCATCAGCCCCAGCATTTT.